One and the same sample provided the 3 T cell receptor beta chains below, sequenced in a study of T-cell reconstitution after alpha-beta-depleted transplantation in children. Unique molecular identifiers were incorporated during preparation of the TCRbeta library. MiXCR, run by TCRdb on the PCR reads, gives a single entry per CDR3 protein. The sample includes some 840,000 distinct CDR3 sequences, roughly 15% of them seen just once. Here the sequenced sample was PBMCs, mostly from graft donor cells, taken 360 days after TCRalphabeta/CD19-depleted stem cell transplant. These TCRs come from a male patient between 5 and 17 years old who had a stem cell transplant for acute lymphoblastic leukemia, so the T cells may come from the graft donor.

This clonotype has at least ten counts. The chain is built from TRBV7-2 and TRBJ2-3; D perhaps matches TRBD2 (6 bases). Germline CDR1 reads SGHTA; CDR2 reads FQGNSA. This CDR3 is built from 15 residues. V shed 1 base and J shed 3 bases, with 11 bases lying between them. CDR3 sequence (DNA): TGTGCCAGCAGCTTAGTTCTTGGGAGGACAGATACGCAGTATTTT. Its protein product is CASSLVLGRTDTQYF.

The genes are TRBV7-2 and TRBJ2-2, with TRBD1 matching 7 bases. The ends lost 3 bases at V and 5 bases at J; junction bases unmatched: 6. The germline gives CDR1 SGHTA, CDR2 FQGNSA. CDR3 length equals 15 residues. CDR3 sequence (DNA): TGTGCCAGCAGCTTCGACAGGGTGGGAACCGGGGAGCTGTTTTTT. It encodes CASSFDRVGTGELFF.

The rearrangement uses TRBV25-1 and TRBJ2-1; D may be TRBD1 (5 bases). The CDR3 spans 14 residues. V was pared by 4 bases and J by 2 bases, with 9 bases between. Germline values: CDR1 MGHDK, CDR2 SYGVNS. CDR3 region: CASSGGAAYNEQFF. In DNA, the CDR3 is TGTGCCAGCAGTGGTGGGGCCGCCTACAATGAGCAGTTCTTC.